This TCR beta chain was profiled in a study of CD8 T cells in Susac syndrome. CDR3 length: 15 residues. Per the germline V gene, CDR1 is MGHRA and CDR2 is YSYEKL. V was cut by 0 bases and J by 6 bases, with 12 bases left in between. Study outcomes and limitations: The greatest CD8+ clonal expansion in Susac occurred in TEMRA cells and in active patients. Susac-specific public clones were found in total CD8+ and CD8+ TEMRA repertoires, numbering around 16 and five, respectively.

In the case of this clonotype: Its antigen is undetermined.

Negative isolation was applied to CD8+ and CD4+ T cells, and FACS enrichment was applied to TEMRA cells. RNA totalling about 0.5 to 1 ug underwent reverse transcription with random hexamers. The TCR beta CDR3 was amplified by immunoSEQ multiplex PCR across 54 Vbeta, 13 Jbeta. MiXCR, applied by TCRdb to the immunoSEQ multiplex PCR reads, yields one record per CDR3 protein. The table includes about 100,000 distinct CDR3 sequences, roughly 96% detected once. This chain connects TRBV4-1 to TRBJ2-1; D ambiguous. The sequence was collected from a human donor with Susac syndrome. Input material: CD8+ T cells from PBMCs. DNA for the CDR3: TGCGCCAGCAGCCAAGACCGGTATGTAGGCAATGAGCAGTTCTTC. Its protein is CASSQDRYVGNEQFF.